The T cell receptor (beta chain) under discussion was sequenced for a study of blood T cell repertoires in COVID-19. Overall study context: T cells, B-cell-depleted T cells, or PBMCs provided the cDNA or gDNA that served as material.

Original analysis: Using reference gene primer amplification, nucleated cell counts were estimated. Clones were read by immunoSEQ multiplex PCR, and TCRdb kept only the in-frame ones, dropping some. That table supplies the V and J calls and clone size; D and trimming were determined from the DNA. The sample holds over 250,000 clones, approximately 90% seen once. Unmatched junction bases numbered 2, after V lost 2 bases and J lost 3 bases. Germline values: CDR1 SGHNT, CDR2 YYREEE (reference sequence). The CDR3 is 15 amino acids. The TCR sequence derives from a woman aged 18-29 years who had recovered from COVID-19. Specimen: PBMCs or T cells enriched from blood (not recorded which). This chain uses TRBV5-4 with TRBJ2-3, with 11 positions matching TRBD2. The CDR3 DNA reads TGTGCCAGCAGCTTTCCTAGCGGGGGGACAGATACGCAGTATTTT. As protein: CASSFPSGGTDTQYF.